The T cell receptor beta chain described here comes from a study of cytotoxic CD8 clonotypes in ibrutinib-treated CLL. Study observations and caveats: Clonality (at baseline) was higher than in age-matched healthy donors and tracked circulating CD8+ T-cell counts. Whereas clonality rose at ibrutinib response, it declined toward baseline at progression.

TCRdb keeps only in-frame clones here, not all; method: immunoSEQ multiplex PCR. There are tens of thousands of clones in the sample; 56% occur only once, and about a fifth lies in the top ten. The CDR3 has 13 residues. Germline V gives CDR1 SGHRS, CDR2 YFSETQ. V lost 3 bases to trimming and J lost 6 bases; unmatched junction nucleotides: 4. Of note for this clone: Its matching antigen is unknown.

Sequencing was performed on PBMCs, taken after 24 months of ibrutinib treatment. The source of this sequence is a human donor with chronic lymphocytic leukemia. The V and J genes are TRBV5-1 and TRBJ2-3, with TRBD1 identical over 7 bases. CDR3 residues: CASSSTGLDTQYF. CDR3 DNA sequence: TGCGCCAGCAGCTCGACAGGGTTGGATACGCAGTATTTT.